Reported below is one T cell receptor (beta chain). Sequenced by immunoSEQ multiplex PCR; TCRdb stores in-frame clones only, minus some. The repertoire holds 55,000 to 75,000 clones, with around 91% as singletons. The data were obtained in a study of T cell changes during pregnancy in multiple sclerosis. Sequenced material: peripheral blood, taken in the third trimester of pregnancy. This TCR was sampled from a female donor in good health, enrolled as a control in a pregnancy study.

CDR3 sequence (DNA): TGTGCCAGCAGCTTACCGGGACAGAGTCAGCCCCAGCATTTT. Its translation is CASSLPGQSQPQHF. The gene calls are TRBV7-8 and TRBJ1-5; 7 nucleotides agree with TRBD1. Germline loops: CDR1 SGHVS, CDR2 FQNEAQ. V shed 2 bases and J 6 bases; nucleotides not matched to a gene: 4. The CDR3 totals 14 residues. The full variable domain, its missing parts supplied by reference TRBV7-8 and TRBJ1-5, is GAGVSQSPRYKVAKRGQDVALRCDPISGHVSLFWYQQALGQGPEFLTYFQNEAQLDKSGLPSDRFFAERPEGSVSTLKIQRTQQEDSAVYLCASSLPGQSQPQHFGDGTRLSIL.